Listed here are 22 T cell receptor beta chains from one sample, sequenced in a study of T cell responses to AZD1222 COVID-19 vaccine. The method was immunoSEQ multiplex PCR; TCRdb's version includes in-frame clones alone and lacks a portion of them. The table has about 110,000 clones, roughly 86% seen once. The source material was peripheral blood, sampled on day 0 of AZD1222 vaccination. These receptors were taken from an adult in good health.

The V and J genes are TRBV5-6 and TRBJ1-6, with unresolved D. V lost 0 bases and J lost 0, with 13 bases in between. The germline gives CDR1 SGHDT, CDR2 YYEEEE. The length of the CDR3 is 18 residues. The chain's CDR3 is CASSLALIAGSYNSPLHF. Written as DNA, the CDR3 is TGTGCCAGCAGCTTGGCCCTAATCGCGGGCTCCTATAATTCACCCCTCCACTTT.

The V gene is TRBV12-3 or TRBV12-4, the J gene TRBJ1-6; D unresolved. V shed 4 bases and J shed 7 bases, with 8 bases lying between them. The CDR3 is 13 amino acids. This CDR3 is CASSSSPNSPLHF. In DNA, the CDR3 is TGTGCCAGCAGTTCATCCCCCAATTCACCCCTCCACTTT.

This rearrangement joins TRBV5-4 to TRBJ1-5; 8 positions match TRBD1. Germline values: CDR1 SGHNT, CDR2 YYREEE (reference sequence). This CDR3 contains 16 residues. V dropped 4 bases and J dropped 3; count of bases not matched to a gene: 9. The CDR3 DNA sequence: TGTGCCAGCAGCGAGGGGGGACAGGCTTTCAATCAGCCCCAGCATTTT. Its translation: CASSEGGQAFNQPQHF.

This sequence joins TRBV7-8 and TRBJ1-5, with a tentative D call TRBD1 (5 bases). Germline V lookup: CDR1 SGHVS, CDR2 FQNEAQ. The V and J ends lost 1 base and 7 bases respectively, with 23 bases between them. This CDR3 contains 18 residues. This chain's CDR3 is CASSLGFRGSMDGQPQHF. Written as DNA, the CDR3 is TGTGCCAGCAGCTTAGGGTTCCGGGGGTCTATGGACGGACAGCCCCAGCATTTT.

The rearrangement joins TRBV5-1 to TRBJ1-6, with 8 positions matching TRBD1. This CDR3 has 12 residues. V trimming: 7 bases; J trimming: 11 bases; junction bases outside the gene matches: 5. Germline assignment: CDR1 SGHRS and CDR2 YFSETQ. The CDR3 loop reads CASGTGDTPLHF. CDR3 coding DNA: TGCGCCAGCGGGACAGGCGACACACCCCTCCACTTT. The full variable domain, its missing parts supplied by reference TRBV5-1 and TRBJ1-6, is KAGVTQTPRYLIKTRGQQVTLSCSPISGHRSVSWYQQTPGQGLQFLFEYFSETQRNKGNFPGRFSGRQFSNSRSEMNVSTLELGDSALYLCASGTGDTPLHFGNGTRLTVT.

This clone was seen a single time. The rearrangement uses TRBV6-5 and TRBJ1-2; 8 bases fit TRBD1. V lost 6 bases to trimming and J lost 8 bases; unmatched junction nucleotides: 8. In germline, CDR1 is MNHEY, CDR2 SVGAGI. This CDR3 region has 13 residues. In nucleotides, the CDR3 is TGTGCCAGCAGGCGTAACGGACAGGGCGGCTACACCTTC. Translation gives CASRRNGQGGYTF.

The chain has TRBV7-2 and TRBJ2-3; a possible D gene is TRBD1 (6 bases). The germline gives CDR1 SGHTA, CDR2 FQGNSA. Deletions cut 3 bases from V and 6 bases from J, with 10 bases between. This CDR3 region has 13 residues. Here the CDR3 reads CASSFAGEDTQYF. The CDR3 region has the DNA TGTGCCAGCAGCTTTGCAGGGGAGGATACGCAGTATTTT. Full variable domain (remainder filled in from reference TRBV7-2 and TRBJ2-3): GAGVSQSPSNKVTEKGKDVELRCDPISGHTALYWYRQSLGQGLEFLIYFQGNSAPDKSGLPSDRFSAERTGGSVSTLTIQRTQQEDSAVYLCASSFAGEDTQYFGPGTRLTVL.

This clone was detected a few times. This rearrangement joins TRBV21-1 to TRBJ2-7; the table's D call, TRBD1, was not checked against the DNA. TRBV21-1 is a pseudogene locus. The CDR3 sequence is 15 residues long. The CDR3 DNA sequence: TGTGCCAGCAGCAAATTACACAGGGGGAGCCTCGAGCAGTACTTC. It is translated as CASSKLHRGSLEQYF.

The genes are TRBV7-8 and TRBJ1-1; D gene ambiguous. Trimming took 0 bases from V and 11 from J, leaving 13 bases between them. CDR3 size: 13 residues. CDR1 is SGHVS and CDR2 is FQNEAQ in the germline V gene. The CDR3 bases are TGTGCCAGCAGCTTAGCGAGATCCAATGGGGCTTTCTTT. This codes for CASSLARSNGAFF.

This chain connects TRBV28 to TRBJ1-4; D remains unclear. The CDR3 is 14 residues long. CDR1 and CDR2 from the germline V gene are MDHEN and SYDVKM. V lost 2 bases and J lost 6, with 10 bases in between. CDR3 region: CASSLAGPYEKLFF. CDR3 DNA: TGTGCCAGCAGTTTAGCGGGTCCCTATGAAAAACTGTTTTTT.

The V gene is TRBV18, the J gene TRBJ1-2; D call uncertain. The CDR3 is 15 residues long. V gave up 1 base and J gave up 2 bases, with 11 bases separating them. CDR1 and CDR2 (germline): KGHSH, LQKENI. The CDR3 DNA is TGTGCCAGCTCACCACAAGCAGGAACAAACTATGGCTACACCTTC. The encoded protein is CASSPQAGTNYGYTF.

V is TRBV7-9 and J is TRBJ1-3; D uncertain. Germline V CDR1 and CDR2: SEHNR, FQNEAQ (reference sequence). This CDR3 spans 14 amino acids. V gave up 5 bases and J gave up 0 bases, with 8 bases separating them. CDR3 sequence (DNA): TGTGCCAGCAGCCCCAGCGCCTCTGGAAACACCATATATTTT. It translates to CASSPSASGNTIYF.

This chain joins TRBV18 and TRBJ2-1; D gene ambiguous. V was cut by 3 bases and J by 8 bases, with 5 bases left in between. The length of the CDR3 is 11 residues. CDR1 and CDR2 from the germline V gene are KGHSH and LQKENI. CDR3 DNA sequence: TGTGCCAGCTCACCGGTCCATGAGCAGTTCTTC. Translation gives CASSPVHEQFF. The variable domain in full, with the rest retrieved from reference TRBV18 and TRBJ2-1, is NAGVMQNPRHLVRRRGQEARLRCSPMKGHSHVYWYRQLPEEGLKFMVYLQKENIIDESGMPKERFSAEFPKEGPSILRIQQVVRGDSAAYFCASSPVHEQFFGPGTRLTVL.

The genes are TRBV13 and TRBJ1-6; no clear D. This CDR3 has 14 residues. V lost 7 bases and J 0 bases, leaving 7 bases between the germline ends. Germline V gene sequence: CDR1 PRHDT, CDR2 FYEKMQ (reference sequence). The CDR3 sequence is CASTVSSYNSPLHF. The CDR3 nucleotides read TGTGCCAGCACAGTGAGCTCCTATAATTCACCCCTCCACTTT.

The gene calls are TRBV3-1 (or the pseudogene TRBV3-2) and TRBJ2-4; 9 bases map to TRBD2. The CDR3 length is 20 residues. Trimming cost V 1 base and J 3 bases; bases outside gene matches: 16. Germline V gene lookup returns CDR1 LGHDT and CDR2 YNNKEL (reference sequence). CDR3 protein: CASSQVIVEFSGGVKNIQYF. The CDR3 DNA is TGTGCCAGCAGCCAAGTCATCGTTGAGTTTAGCGGGGGTGTCAAAAACATTCAGTACTTC.

This clone was seen only once. V usage is TRBV7-8 and J usage is TRBJ1-5; TRBD1 aligns across 8 bases. Germline CDR1 and CDR2: SGHVS and FQNEAQ. This CDR3 is built from 15 residues. V was clipped by 1 base and J by 3 bases; unmatched bases: 2. The DNA of the CDR3 is TGTGCCAGCAGCTTAGGACAGGGGAACAATCAGCCCCAGCATTTT. Its protein is CASSLGQGNNQPQHF. The complete variable domain, with remaining parts taken from reference TRBV7-8 and TRBJ1-5, reads GAGVSQSPRYKVAKRGQDVALRCDPISGHVSLFWYQQALGQGPEFLTYFQNEAQLDKSGLPSDRFFAERPEGSVSTLKIQRTQQEDSAVYLCASSLGQGNNQPQHFGDGTRLSIL.

The chain uses TRBV7-2 and TRBJ1-5; no firm D call. This CDR3 is 15 amino acids long. The germline V gene encodes CDR1 SGHTA and CDR2 FQGNSA. V was clipped by 2 bases and J by 7 bases, with 15 bases between them. Written as DNA, the CDR3 is TGTGCCAGCAGCTTAATTCGTGGGAGCGGACAGCCCCAGCATTTT. Translation gives CASSLIRGSGQPQHF.

The chain joins TRBV5-4 to TRBJ1-2; D gene uncertain. CDR1 and CDR2 from the germline V gene are SGHNT and YYREEE (reference sequence). CDR3 length: 14 amino acids. V lost 3 bases, J lost 5 bases, and 14 bases lay in between. The CDR3 sequence: CASSSRGLRYGYTF. The CDR3 DNA sequence: TGTGCCAGCAGCTCCCGCGGGTTGAGGTATGGCTACACCTTC. Combining the CDR3 with reference TRBV5-4 and TRBJ1-2 gives the whole variable domain ETGVTQSPTHLIKTRGQQVTLRCSSQSGHNTVSWYQQALGQGPQFIFQYYREEENGRGNFPPRFSGLQFPNYSSELNVNALELDDSALYLCASSSRGLRYGYTFGSGTRLTVV.

The V call is TRBV30, the J call TRBJ1-6, with a weak D call TRBD1 (6 bases). Germline CDR1 GTSNPN, CDR2 SVGIG (reference sequence). The V gene lost 5 bases and the J gene lost 8 bases, with 13 bases spanning the gap. The CDR3 extends over 13 amino acids. The CDR3: CAWAGAADSPLHF. In nucleotides, the CDR3 is TGTGCCTGGGCGGGGGCAGCGGATTCACCCCTCCACTTT.

The chain uses TRBV5-4 and TRBJ1-1, with no clear D. The ends were cut back, 2 bases at V and 1 base at J, with 9 bases in the middle. The CDR3 length is 14 residues. Per germline, CDR1 SGHNT and CDR2 YYREEE (reference sequence). In DNA form, the CDR3 reads TGTGCCAGCAGCTTACTAGACGAGAACACTGAAGCTTTCTTT. Residues: CASSLLDENTEAFF.

This chain links TRBV25-1 with TRBJ1-2, with D possibly being TRBD1 (6 bases). CDR1 is MGHDK, CDR2 SYGVNS, per germline. The CDR3 spans 15 residues. V lost 4 bases, J lost 4 bases, and 16 bases lay in between. In DNA form, the CDR3 reads TGTGCCAGCAGTGGAACGAGCGGGGGCATCTATGGCTACACCTTC. Protein sequence: CASSGTSGGIYGYTF.

J is TRBJ2-5 and V is TRBV21-1; the DNA was not compared with TRBD1, the D call given in the table. TRBV21-1 is labeled a pseudogene. The CDR3 loop spans 19 amino acids. In nucleotides, the CDR3 is TGTGCCAGCAGCAAAATAATTCTAAGGAGCCCCAGGGGGCTAGAGACCCAGTACTTC. This gives the protein CASSKIILRSPRGLETQYF.